This entry features one TCR beta chain sequence. Profiling relied on immunoSEQ multiplex PCR, and the TCRdb table lists in-frame clones only, not all of them. Found here are 75,000 to 85,000 clones, around 95% of them singletons; the top ten hold about 0.37%. The CDR3 is 14 amino acids. The germline gives CDR1 SGHAT, CDR2 FQDESV (reference sequence). Between the trimmed V and J ends, which lost 8 bases and 0 bases, there was a span of 12 bases. The data were taken from a study of technical replicates of blood from four donors. The receptor's source is a human donor in good health. Sequenced input: T cells isolated from PBMCs. The chain combines TRBV11-1 with TRBJ2-3, with D perhaps matching TRBD1 (6 bases). CDR3 bases: TGTGCCAGCGGGGGCGGCATTAGCACAGATACGCAGTATTTT. This encodes CASGGGISTDTQYF.